One and the same sample provided the 12 T cell receptor beta chains below, sequenced in a study of cytomegalovirus exposure and HLA in healthy donors. PCR employed 60 Vbeta and 13 Jbeta primers. The method was immunoSEQ multiplex PCR; TCRdb's version includes in-frame clones alone and lacks a portion of them. The sample has about 200,000 clones; over 75% are singletons. The sequenced sample was PBMCs. Receptors were obtained from a woman between 50 and 59 years old in good health and CMV-seronegative.

The rearrangement uses TRBV6-1 and TRBJ1-1; D remains unclear. CDR1 and CDR2 from the germline V gene are MNHNS and SASEGT. The CDR3 length is 12 residues. Trimming removed 5 bases from V and 1 base from J, with 5 bases in between. CDR3 nucleotide sequence: TGTGCCAGCAGTAAACAGAACACTGAAGCTTTCTTT. Translating it yields CASSKQNTEAFF.

This clone was observed a single time. The rearrangement links TRBV6-5 to TRBJ2-2, with 8 bases identical to TRBD1. Per the germline V gene, CDR1 is MNHEY and CDR2 is SVGAGI. V was pared by 3 bases and J by 7 bases, with 10 bases of the junction left unmatched. The CDR3 is made up of 16 amino acids. CDR3 coding DNA: TGTGCCAGCAGTTATAGTTGGCAGGGGGCGGACGGGGAGCTGTTTTTT. Encoded protein: CASSYSWQGADGELFF.

This sequence joins TRBV7-9 and TRBJ2-1, with 8 bases matching TRBD2. Germline V gene sequence: CDR1 SEHNR, CDR2 FQNEAQ (reference sequence). Trimming removed 5 bases from V and 1 base from J; junction bases left unmatched: 7. CDR3 length equals 16 residues. The CDR3 DNA sequence: TGTGCCAGCAGCCCACGGGGGGGACGGTCCTACAATGAGCAGTTCTTC. This encodes CASSPRGGRSYNEQFF.

J is TRBJ1-5 and V is TRBV7-9; TRBD1 matches 8 bases. Germline CDR1 reads SEHNR; CDR2 reads FQNEAQ (reference sequence). The CDR3 extends over 13 amino acids. J gave up 4 bases and V 7 bases, and 3 bases lay outside the gene matches. CDR3 DNA: TGTGCCAGCAACAGACAGGGGAATCAGCCCCAGCATTTT. It is translated as CASNRQGNQPQHF. The full variable domain, with the rest looked up from reference TRBV7-9 and TRBJ1-5, is DTGVSQNPRHKITKRGQNVTFRCDPISEHNRLYWYRQTLGQGPEFLTYFQNEAQLEKSRLLSDRFSAERPKGSFSTLEIQRTEQGDSAMYLCASNRQGNQPQHFGDGTRLSIL.

The J gene is TRBJ2-3, the V gene TRBV19; maybe TRBD2 (5 bases). Germline assignment: CDR1 LNHDA and CDR2 SQIVND (reference sequence). The germline V and J ends were trimmed by 11 bases and 5 bases, with 17 bases remaining between them. There are 13 residues in the CDR3. In DNA, the CDR3 is TGTGCCGGAAGCCGGGGAGAGGGAGATACGCAGTATTTT. The encoded protein is CAGSRGEGDTQYF. Using reference TRBV19 and TRBJ2-3 for the parts outside the CDR3, the full variable domain is DGGITQSPKYLFRKEGQNVTLSCEQNLNHDAMYWYRQDPGQGLRLIYYSQIVNDFQKGDIAEGYSVSREKKESFPLTVTSAQKNPTAFYLCAGSRGEGDTQYFGPGTRLTVL.

The V and J genes are TRBV6-1 and TRBJ2-3; the match to TRBD1 covers 7 bases. This CDR3 is built from 12 residues. The germline V gene encodes CDR1 MNHNS and CDR2 SASEGT. The J segment lost 5 bases and the V segment lost 6 bases, leaving 2 bases of the junction unmatched. The CDR3 is CASRTGLDTQYF. CDR3 in DNA: TGTGCCAGCAGGACAGGGCTAGATACGCAGTATTTT.

The chain recombines TRBV6-1 with TRBJ1-5, with 8 positions matching TRBD1. V lost 2 bases and J lost 3; bases outside the gene matches: 6. The CDR3 runs 16 residues. Germline assignment: CDR1 MNHNS and CDR2 SASEGT. CDR3 sequence: CASSEFDRGYNQPQHF. The CDR3 DNA reads as TGTGCCAGCAGTGAATTTGACAGGGGCTACAATCAGCCCCAGCATTTT.

CDR3 sequence reads: CASRPWTARPTEAFF. CDR3 nucleotide sequence: TGTGCCAGCAGGCCCTGGACAGCCAGGCCTACCGAAGCTTTCTTT. The V gene is TRBV21-1, the J gene TRBJ1-1; the listed D gene, TRBD1, was not tested against the DNA. TRBV21-1 is labeled a pseudogene. The CDR3 is made up of 15 amino acids.

The rearrangement uses TRBV5-4 and TRBJ2-2, with TRBD2 as a possible D gene (5 bases). This CDR3 is built from 13 residues. V lost 3 bases and J lost 6, with 9 bases in between. CDR1 and CDR2 (germline): SGHNT, YYREEE (reference sequence). The CDR3 here is CASSSLDPGELFF. CDR3 nucleotides: TGTGCCAGCAGCTCACTAGATCCCGGGGAGCTGTTTTTT.

About this clone itself: An end of the junction does not agree with germline; a read error may underlie this. The chain recombines TRBV7-9 with TRBJ2-7; TRBD1 aligns across 7 bases. The CDR3 sequence is 16 residues long. Germline V gene sequence: CDR1 SEHNR, CDR2 FQNEAQ (reference sequence). The CDR3 here is CSSSLGAGGYDYEQYF. The CDR3 DNA is TGTTCCAGCAGCTTAGGGGCAGGGGGATATGACTACGAGCAGTACTTC.

V and J are TRBV5-1 and TRBJ1-4, with 10 bases matching TRBD1. The CDR3 has 19 amino acids. Unmatched junction bases numbered 19, after V lost 4 bases and J lost 7 bases. Germline CDR1 and CDR2: SGHRS and YFSETQ. The CDR3 loop reads CASSDTTGGLFVDREKLFF. The CDR3 nucleotides are TGCGCCAGCAGCGACACGACAGGGGGCCTTTTTGTGGACCGTGAAAAACTGTTTTTT.

The chain is built from TRBV28 and TRBJ2-7, with D perhaps matching TRBD1 (6 bases). The V end was cut by 5 bases, the J end by 9 bases, with 14 bases between. CDR3 length equals 12 residues. The V gene's germline CDR1 is MDHEN and CDR2 SYDVKM. CDR3 DNA: TGTGCCAGCAGTCCCCGAAGGGGGTCGCAGTACTTC. Protein product: CASSPRRGSQYF.